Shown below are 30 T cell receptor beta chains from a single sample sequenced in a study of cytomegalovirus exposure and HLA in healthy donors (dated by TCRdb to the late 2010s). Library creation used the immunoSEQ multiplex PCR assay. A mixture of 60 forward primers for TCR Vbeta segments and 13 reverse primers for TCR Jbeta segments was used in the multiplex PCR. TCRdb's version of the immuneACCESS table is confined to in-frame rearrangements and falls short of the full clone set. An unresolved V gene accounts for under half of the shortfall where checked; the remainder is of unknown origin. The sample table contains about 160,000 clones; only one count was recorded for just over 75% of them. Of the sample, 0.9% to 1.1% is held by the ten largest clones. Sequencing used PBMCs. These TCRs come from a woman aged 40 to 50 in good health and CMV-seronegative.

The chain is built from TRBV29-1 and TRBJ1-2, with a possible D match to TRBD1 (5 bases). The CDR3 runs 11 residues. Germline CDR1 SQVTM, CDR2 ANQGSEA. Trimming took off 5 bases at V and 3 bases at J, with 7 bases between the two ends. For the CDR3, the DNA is TGCAGCGTTCCAGGGTACTATGGCTACACCTTC. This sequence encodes CSVPGYYGYTF.

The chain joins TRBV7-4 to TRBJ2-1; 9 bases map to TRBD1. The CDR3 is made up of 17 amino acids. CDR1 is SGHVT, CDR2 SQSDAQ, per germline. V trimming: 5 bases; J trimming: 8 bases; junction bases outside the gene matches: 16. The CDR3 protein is CASSPPLPGTGLHEQFF. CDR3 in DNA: TGTGCCAGCAGCCCCCCTCTACCGGGGACAGGGCTACATGAGCAGTTCTTC.

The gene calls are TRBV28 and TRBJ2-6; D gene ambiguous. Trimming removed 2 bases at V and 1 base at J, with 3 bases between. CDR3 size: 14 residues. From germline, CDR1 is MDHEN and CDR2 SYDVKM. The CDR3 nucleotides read TGTGCCAGCAGTTTAGCGTCTGGGGCCAACGTCCTGACTTTC. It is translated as CASSLASGANVLTF.

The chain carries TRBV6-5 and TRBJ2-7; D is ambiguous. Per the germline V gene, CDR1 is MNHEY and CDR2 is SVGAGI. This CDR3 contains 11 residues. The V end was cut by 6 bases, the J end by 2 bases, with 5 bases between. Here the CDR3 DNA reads TGTGCCAGCAGATCCGCCTACGAGCAGTACTTC. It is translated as CASRSAYEQYF.

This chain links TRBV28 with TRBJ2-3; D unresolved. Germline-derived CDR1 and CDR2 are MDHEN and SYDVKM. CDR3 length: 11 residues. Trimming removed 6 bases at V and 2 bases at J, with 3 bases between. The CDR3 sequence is CASSNTDTQYF. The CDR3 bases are TGTGCCAGCAGCAACACAGATACGCAGTATTTT. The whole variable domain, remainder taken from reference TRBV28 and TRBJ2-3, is DVKVTQSSRYLVKRTGEKVFLECVQDMDHENMFWYRQDPGLGLRLIYFSYDVKMKEKGDIPEGYSVSREKKERFSLILESASTNQTSMYLCASSNTDTQYFGPGTRLTVL.

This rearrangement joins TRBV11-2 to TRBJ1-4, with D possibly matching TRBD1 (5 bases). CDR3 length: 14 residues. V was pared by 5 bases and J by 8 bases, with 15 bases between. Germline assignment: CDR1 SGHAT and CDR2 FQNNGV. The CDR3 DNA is TGTGCCAGCAGCCCTAGACAGAGGTCGGAAAAACTGTTTTTT. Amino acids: CASSPRQRSEKLFF.

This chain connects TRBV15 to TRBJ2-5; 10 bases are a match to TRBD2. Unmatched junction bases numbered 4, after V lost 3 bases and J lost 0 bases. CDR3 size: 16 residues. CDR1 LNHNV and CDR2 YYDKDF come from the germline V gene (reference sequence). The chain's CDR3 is CATSRAGLADQETQYF. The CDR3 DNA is TGTGCCACCAGCAGGGCTGGACTAGCGGACCAAGAGACCCAGTACTTC. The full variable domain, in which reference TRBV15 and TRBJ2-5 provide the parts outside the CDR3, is DAMVIQNPRYQVTQFGKPVTLSCSQTLNHNVMYWYQQKSSQAPKLLFHYYDKDFNNEADTPDNFQSRRPNTSFCFLDIRSPGLGDTAMYLCATSRAGLADQETQYFGPGTRLLVL.

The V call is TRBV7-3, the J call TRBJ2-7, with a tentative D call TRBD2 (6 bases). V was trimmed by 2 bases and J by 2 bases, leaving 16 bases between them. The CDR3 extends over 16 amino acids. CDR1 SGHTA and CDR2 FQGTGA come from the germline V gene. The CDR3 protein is CASSLDGAGPTYEQYF. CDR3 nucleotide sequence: TGTGCCAGCAGCTTAGACGGCGCGGGACCGACCTACGAGCAGTACTTC.

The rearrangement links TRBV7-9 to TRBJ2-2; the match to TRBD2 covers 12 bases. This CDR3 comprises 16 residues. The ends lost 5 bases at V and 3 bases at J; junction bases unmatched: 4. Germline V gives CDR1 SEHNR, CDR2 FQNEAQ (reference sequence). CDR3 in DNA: TGTGCCAGCAGCAGCCGACTAGCGGGGGACACCGGGGAGCTGTTTTTT. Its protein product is CASSSRLAGDTGELFF.

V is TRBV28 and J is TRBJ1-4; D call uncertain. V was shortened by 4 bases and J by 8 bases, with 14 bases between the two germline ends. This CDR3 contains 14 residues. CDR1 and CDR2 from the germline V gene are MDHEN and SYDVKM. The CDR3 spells CASSSHGTAEKLFF. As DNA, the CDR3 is TGTGCCAGCAGTTCTCACGGTACTGCAGAAAAACTGTTTTTT.

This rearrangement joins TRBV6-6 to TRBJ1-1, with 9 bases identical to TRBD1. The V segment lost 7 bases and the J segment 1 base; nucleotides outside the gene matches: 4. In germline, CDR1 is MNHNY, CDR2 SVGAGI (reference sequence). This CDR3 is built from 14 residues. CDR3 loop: CASTSGQGNTEAFF. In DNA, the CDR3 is TGTGCCAGCACCTCGGGACAGGGGAACACTGAAGCTTTCTTT.

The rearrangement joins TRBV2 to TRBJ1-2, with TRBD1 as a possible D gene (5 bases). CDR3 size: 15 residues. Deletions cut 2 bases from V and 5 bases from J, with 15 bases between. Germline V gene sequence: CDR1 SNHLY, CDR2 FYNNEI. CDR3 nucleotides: TGTGCCAGCAGTGAACTCCAGGCGGACATGTATGGCTACACCTTC. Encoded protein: CASSELQADMYGYTF.

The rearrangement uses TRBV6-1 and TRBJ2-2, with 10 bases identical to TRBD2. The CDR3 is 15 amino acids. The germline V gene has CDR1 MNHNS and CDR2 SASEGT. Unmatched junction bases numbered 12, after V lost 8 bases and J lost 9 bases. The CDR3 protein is CASLPPGLARRELFF. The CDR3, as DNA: TGTGCCAGCCTGCCTCCGGGACTAGCGCGCAGGGAGCTGTTTTTT.

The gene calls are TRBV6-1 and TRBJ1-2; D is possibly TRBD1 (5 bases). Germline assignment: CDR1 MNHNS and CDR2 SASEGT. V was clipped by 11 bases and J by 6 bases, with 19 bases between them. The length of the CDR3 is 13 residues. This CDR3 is CACASGIWDGYTF. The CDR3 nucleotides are TGTGCCTGCGCCTCAGGGATTTGGGATGGCTACACCTTC.

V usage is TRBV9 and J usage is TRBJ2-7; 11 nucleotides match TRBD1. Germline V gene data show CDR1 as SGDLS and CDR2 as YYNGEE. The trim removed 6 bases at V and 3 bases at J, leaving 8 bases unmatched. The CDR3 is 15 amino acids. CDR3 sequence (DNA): TGTGCCAGCACGCGTGGGGGACAGGGGGACTACGAGCAGTACTTC. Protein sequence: CASTRGGQGDYEQYF.

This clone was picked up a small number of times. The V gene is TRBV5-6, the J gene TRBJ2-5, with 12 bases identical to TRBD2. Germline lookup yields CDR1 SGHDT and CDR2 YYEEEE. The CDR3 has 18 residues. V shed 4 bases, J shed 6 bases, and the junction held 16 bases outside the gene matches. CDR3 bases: TGTGCCAGCAGCCTGGTGGCTAGCGGGAGGGCCTTACGTCAGACCCAGTACTTC. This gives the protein CASSLVASGRALRQTQYF.

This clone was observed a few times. The CDR3 coding sequence is TGTGCCAGCACCTCCTTCATTACCCGACAGGGAAACTATGGCTACACCTTC. Encoded protein: CASTSFITRQGNYGYTF. The V and J genes are TRBV27 and TRBJ1-2; TRBD1 agrees at 7 bases. This CDR3 contains 17 residues. Germline V lookup: CDR1 MNHEY, CDR2 SMNVEV (reference sequence). Germline trimming cut 7 bases from V and 2 bases from J; bases unmatched to any gene: 16.

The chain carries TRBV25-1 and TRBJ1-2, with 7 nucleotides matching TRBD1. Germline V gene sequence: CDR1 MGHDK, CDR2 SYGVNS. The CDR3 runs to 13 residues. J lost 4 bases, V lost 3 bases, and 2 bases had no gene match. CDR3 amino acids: CASSDSGGYGYTF. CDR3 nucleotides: TGTGCCAGCAGTGATTCAGGGGGCTATGGCTACACCTTC.

The CDR3 loop reads CASSLGTSGRAGVRNEQFF. The CDR3 DNA reads TGTGCCAGCAGTCTTGGGACTAGCGGGAGGGCCGGGGTGAGGAATGAGCAGTTCTTC. This chain joins TRBV27 and TRBJ2-1, with 16 nucleotides matching TRBD2. Germline trimming cut 5 bases from V and 7 bases from J; bases unmatched to any gene: 14. Germline V gene lookup returns CDR1 MNHEY and CDR2 SMNVEV (reference sequence). This CDR3 has 19 amino acids.

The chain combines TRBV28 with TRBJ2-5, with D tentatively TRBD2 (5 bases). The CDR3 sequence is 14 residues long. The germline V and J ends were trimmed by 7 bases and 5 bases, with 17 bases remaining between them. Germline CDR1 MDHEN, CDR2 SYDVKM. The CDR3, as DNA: TGTGCCAGCAAGACGGGGAGCCTTGGGGAGACCCAGTACTTC. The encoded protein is CASKTGSLGETQYF. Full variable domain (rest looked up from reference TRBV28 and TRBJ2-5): DVKVTQSSRYLVKRTGEKVFLECVQDMDHENMFWYRQDPGLGLRLIYFSYDVKMKEKGDIPEGYSVSREKKERFSLILESASTNQTSMYLCASKTGSLGETQYFGPGTRLLVL.

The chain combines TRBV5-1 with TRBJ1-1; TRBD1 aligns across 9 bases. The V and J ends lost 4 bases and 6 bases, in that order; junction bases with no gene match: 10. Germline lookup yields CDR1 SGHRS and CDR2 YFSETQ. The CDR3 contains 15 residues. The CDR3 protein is CASSGGTGWDAEAFF. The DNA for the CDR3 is TGCGCCAGCAGCGGAGGGACAGGGTGGGACGCTGAAGCTTTCTTT.

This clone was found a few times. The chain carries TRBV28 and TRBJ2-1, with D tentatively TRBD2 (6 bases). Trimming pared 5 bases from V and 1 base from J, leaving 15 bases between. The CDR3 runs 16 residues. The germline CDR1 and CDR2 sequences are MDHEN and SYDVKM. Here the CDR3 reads CASSPPGGKSYNEQFF. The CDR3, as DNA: TGTGCCAGCAGTCCCCCCGGCGGGAAGTCCTACAATGAGCAGTTCTTC.

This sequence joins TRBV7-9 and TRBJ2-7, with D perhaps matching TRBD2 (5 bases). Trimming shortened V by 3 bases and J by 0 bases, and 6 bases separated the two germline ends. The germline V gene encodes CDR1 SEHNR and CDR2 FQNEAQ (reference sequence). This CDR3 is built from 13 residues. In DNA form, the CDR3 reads TGTGCCAGCAGCTTCGGGGACTCCTACGAGCAGTACTTC. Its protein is CASSFGDSYEQYF.

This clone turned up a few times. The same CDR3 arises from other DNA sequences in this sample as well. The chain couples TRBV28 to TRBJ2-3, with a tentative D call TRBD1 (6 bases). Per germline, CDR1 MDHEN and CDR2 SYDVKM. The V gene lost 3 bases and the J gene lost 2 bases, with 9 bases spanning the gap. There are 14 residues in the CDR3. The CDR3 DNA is TGTGCCAGCAGTTTTGGGGGCCCCACAGATACGCAGTATTTT. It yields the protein CASSFGGPTDTQYF.

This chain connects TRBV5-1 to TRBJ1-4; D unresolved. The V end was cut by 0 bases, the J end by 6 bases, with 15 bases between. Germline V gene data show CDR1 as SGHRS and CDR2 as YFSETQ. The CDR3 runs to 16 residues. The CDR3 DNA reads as TGCGCCAGCAGCTTGGGCGGGAGCGGGCGCGATGAAAAACTGTTTTTT. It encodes CASSLGGSGRDEKLFF.

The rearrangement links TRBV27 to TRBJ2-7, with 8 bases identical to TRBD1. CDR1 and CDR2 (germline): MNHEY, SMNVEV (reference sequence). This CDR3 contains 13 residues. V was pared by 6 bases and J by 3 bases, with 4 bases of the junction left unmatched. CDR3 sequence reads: CASSDDRGYEQYF. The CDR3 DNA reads TGTGCCAGCAGCGACGACAGGGGCTACGAGCAGTACTTC.

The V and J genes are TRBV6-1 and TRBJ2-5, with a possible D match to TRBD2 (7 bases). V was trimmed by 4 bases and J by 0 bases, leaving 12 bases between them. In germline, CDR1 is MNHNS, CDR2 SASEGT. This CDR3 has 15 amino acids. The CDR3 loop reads CASSAQGTNQETQYF. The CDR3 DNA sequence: TGTGCCAGCAGTGCCCAGGGGACTAACCAAGAGACCCAGTACTTC.

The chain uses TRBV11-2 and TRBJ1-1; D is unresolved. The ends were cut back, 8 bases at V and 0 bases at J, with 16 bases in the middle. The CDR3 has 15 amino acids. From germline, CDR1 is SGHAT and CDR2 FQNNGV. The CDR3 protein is CASLLGSSMNTEAFF. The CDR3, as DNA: TGTGCCAGCCTCCTCGGGAGCAGTATGAACACTGAAGCTTTCTTT.

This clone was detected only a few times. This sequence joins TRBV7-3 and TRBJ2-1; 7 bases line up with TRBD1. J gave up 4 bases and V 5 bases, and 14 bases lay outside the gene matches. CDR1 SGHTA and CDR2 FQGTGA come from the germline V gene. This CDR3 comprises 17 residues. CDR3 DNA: TGTGCCAGCAGCCCTGCCGGGACAGATTTAAGATACAATGAGCAGTTCTTC. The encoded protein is CASSPAGTDLRYNEQFF.

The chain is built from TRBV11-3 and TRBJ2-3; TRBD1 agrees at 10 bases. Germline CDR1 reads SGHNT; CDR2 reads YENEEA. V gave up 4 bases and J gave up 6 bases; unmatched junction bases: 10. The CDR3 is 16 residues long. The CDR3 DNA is TGTGCCAGCAGCTCGGGGACAGGGGTCCGGACGGATACGCAGTATTTT. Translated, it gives CASSSGTGVRTDTQYF.